Following are 18 T cell receptor beta chains from one sample sequenced in a study of T cells after yellow fever vaccination. TCRdb re-called the 5' RACE reads with MiXCR, one entry per CDR3 protein. The sample records roughly 94,000 distinct CDR3 sequences, under 9% being singletons. The specimen comprised CD8+ T cells not binding an NS4B(214-222) dextramer, sorted from PBMCs, sampled roughly 14 days after the first yellow fever vaccination. Receptor source: a man aged 18 to 30 who received the YFV17D yellow fever vaccine.

J is TRBJ2-7 and V is TRBV12-3 or TRBV12-4; 10 bases agree with TRBD1. CDR3 length: 15 residues. With V trimmed by 6 bases and J by 5 bases, 10 bases remained unmatched. The CDR3: CASSWGQGSTHEQYF. DNA of the CDR3: TGTGCCAGCAGCTGGGGACAGGGGTCAACTCACGAGCAGTACTTC.

The chain recombines TRBV5-4 with TRBJ2-1; D gene uncertain. V lost 0 bases and J lost 2, with 9 bases in between. Per the germline V gene, CDR1 is SGHNT and CDR2 is YYREEE (reference sequence). The CDR3 consists of 15 residues. CDR3 sequence: CASSLDDWAYNEQFF. In DNA form, the CDR3 reads TGTGCCAGCAGCTTGGACGATTGGGCCTACAATGAGCAGTTCTTC. Variable domain in full (rest from reference TRBV5-4 and TRBJ2-1): ETGVTQSPTHLIKTRGQQVTLRCSSQSGHNTVSWYQQALGQGPQFIFQYYREEENGRGNFPPRFSGLQFPNYSSELNVNALELDDSALYLCASSLDDWAYNEQFFGPGTRLTVL.

Note on this clonotype: This could be a read error, since a much larger clone is one nucleotide away. The chain combines TRBV4-1 with TRBJ1-1; D may be TRBD1 (5 bases). The CDR3 length is 16 residues. Germline V lookup: CDR1 MGHRA, CDR2 YSYEKL. The CDR3 spells CVSSQVAGTPNTEAFF. The CDR3 nucleotides read TGCGTCAGCAGCCAAGTGGCAGGGACCCCGAACACTGAAGCTTTCTTT.

The chain recombines TRBV7-9 with TRBJ2-1; no clear D gene. The CDR3 extends over 12 amino acids. Trimming shortened V by 7 bases and J by 6 bases, and 10 bases separated the two germline ends. Germline V gives CDR1 SEHNR, CDR2 FQNEAQ (reference sequence). The CDR3 reads CASTQGRNEQFF. DNA for the CDR3: TGTGCCAGCACCCAAGGCCGCAATGAGCAGTTCTTC.

This clonotype has more than one count but fewer than ten. The chain employs TRBV12-3 or TRBV12-4 and TRBJ1-1, with D hard to call. Trimming shortened V by 6 bases and J by 1 base, and 12 bases separated the two germline ends. This CDR3 spans 14 amino acids. CDR3 nucleotide sequence: TGTGCCAGCAGCCGTAATGACGGGAACACTGAAGCTTTCTTT. As protein: CASSRNDGNTEAFF.

The chain recombines TRBV4-1 with TRBJ2-1; TRBD2 matches at 8 bases. Germline V CDR1 and CDR2: MGHRA, YSYEKL. Trimming took 0 bases from V and 8 from J; bases not matched to a gene: 12. This CDR3 has 17 amino acids. Written as DNA, the CDR3 is TGCGCCAGCAGCCAAGACGAGCGGGGGTTCAGGGTTTATGAGCAGTTCTTC. This translates into CASSQDERGFRVYEQFF.

The table lists this clonotype with many counts. The gene calls are TRBV21-1 and TRBJ2-7; the tabulated D call, TRBD2, remains unverified against the DNA. TRBV21-1 is labeled a pseudogene. The CDR3 length is 17 residues. CDR3 bases: TGTGCCAGCAGCAAAAGAAATGCGGGAGAGACTACCTACGAGCAGTACGTC. This encodes CASSKRNAGETTYEQYV.

The chain carries TRBV4-2 and TRBJ1-5; D gene ambiguous. The CDR3 loop spans 14 amino acids. Germline V gene data show CDR1 as LGHNA and CDR2 as YNFKEQ. Deletions cut 4 bases from V and 5 bases from J, with 12 bases between. CDR3 sequence reads: CASSLEREHQPQHF. CDR3 nucleotide sequence: TGTGCCAGCAGCCTCGAGAGGGAACATCAGCCCCAGCATTTT.

This clonotype was seen a few times. The chain recombines TRBV4-2 with TRBJ2-5, with TRBD2 matching 7 bases. This CDR3 spans 15 amino acids. Germline V gene data show CDR1 as LGHNA and CDR2 as YNFKEQ. Trimming took 0 bases from V and 4 from J; bases not matched to a gene: 5. The CDR3 region has the DNA TGTGCCAGCAGCCAAGATAGACTAGCTCGAGAGACCCAGTACTTC. This gives the protein CASSQDRLARETQYF.

This clonotype was detected a few times. V is TRBV4-1 and J is TRBJ1-1; D possibly corresponds to TRBD1 (5 bases). This CDR3 is 16 amino acids long. Germline-derived CDR1 and CDR2 are MGHRA and YSYEKL. Trimming removed 0 bases at V and 0 bases at J, with 11 bases between. CDR3 region: CASSQDWGRLNTEAFF. The CDR3 nucleotides read TGCGCCAGCAGCCAAGATTGGGGACGGCTGAACACTGAAGCTTTCTTT.

The chain recombines TRBV7-6 with TRBJ2-5; D gene uncertain. V was pared by 3 bases and J by 5 bases, with 13 bases between. This CDR3 is 14 amino acids long. Germline assignment: CDR1 SGHVS and CDR2 FNYEAQ. CDR3 protein: CASSFPRITETQYF. The CDR3 DNA is TGTGCCAGCAGCTTCCCTCGAATAACGGAGACCCAGTACTTC.

This clonotype has ten or more counts. V gene TRBV5-5 combines with J gene TRBJ1-1, with D tentatively TRBD1 (5 bases). The CDR3 contains 15 residues. CDR1 and CDR2 from the germline V gene are SGHKS and YYEKEE (reference sequence). V was clipped by 2 bases and J by 4 bases, with 15 bases between them. The CDR3, as DNA: TGTGCCAGCAGCTTAGGGCCCCCCGGGGGCACTGAAGCTTTCTTT. It codes for CASSLGPPGGTEAFF.

This clonotype was counted only a few times. The V and J genes are TRBV7-9 and TRBJ2-7; D is unresolved. V was pared by 2 bases and J by 2 bases, with 10 bases between. This CDR3 has 14 amino acids. Germline V gene data show CDR1 as SEHNR and CDR2 as FQNEAQ (reference sequence). CDR3 DNA sequence: TGTGCCAGCAGCTTAACCCTTTCCCCCTACGAGCAGTACTTC. Translating gives CASSLTLSPYEQYF.

This clonotype was detected many times. The V gene is TRBV6-5, the J gene TRBJ1-6; 11 nucleotides align to TRBD1. The ends lost 6 bases at V and 9 bases at J; junction bases unmatched: 4. The CDR3 length is 14 residues. CDR1 and CDR2 from the germline V gene are MNHEY and SVGAGI. The CDR3 reads CASSPGTGGSPLHF. Written as DNA, the CDR3 is TGTGCCAGCAGCCCAGGGACAGGGGGTTCACCCCTCCACTTT.

In its sample, this clonotype was seen many times. This rearrangement joins TRBV15 to TRBJ2-5; TRBD1 matches 7 bases. V gave up 2 bases and J gave up 2 bases; unmatched junction bases: 8. Germline CDR1 reads LNHNV; CDR2 reads YYDKDF (reference sequence). The CDR3 is made up of 16 amino acids. CDR3 nucleotides: TGTGCCACCAGCAGATACGGGACAGATGTTCAAGAGACCCAGTACTTC. Residues: CATSRYGTDVQETQYF.

The V gene is TRBV11-2, the J gene TRBJ2-1; D call uncertain. The germline V gene has CDR1 SGHAT and CDR2 FQNNGV. CDR3 length: 12 residues. V was trimmed by 8 bases and J by 5 bases, leaving 10 bases between them. CDR3 sequence: CASHSGNNEQFF. The CDR3 DNA follows: TGTGCCAGCCACTCAGGAAACAATGAGCAGTTCTTC.

This chain links TRBV29-1 with TRBJ2-7; 10 positions match TRBD1. J gave up 3 bases and V 6 bases, and 2 bases lay outside the gene matches. This CDR3 is 12 amino acids long. Germline-derived CDR1 and CDR2 are SQVTM and ANQGSEA. The CDR3 DNA is TGCAGCGTAGGGACAGGGGTCTACGAGCAGTACTTC. Amino acid sequence: CSVGTGVYEQYF.

The chain carries TRBV2 and TRBJ2-2; D tentatively fits TRBD1 or TRBD2 (6 bases each). This CDR3 has 13 amino acids. Germline V gives CDR1 SNHLY, CDR2 FYNNEI. V shed 8 bases and J shed 6 bases, with 13 bases lying between them. The CDR3 region is CASRAGEAGELFF. CDR3 in DNA: TGTGCCAGCCGTGCAGGGGAGGCCGGGGAGCTGTTTTTT.